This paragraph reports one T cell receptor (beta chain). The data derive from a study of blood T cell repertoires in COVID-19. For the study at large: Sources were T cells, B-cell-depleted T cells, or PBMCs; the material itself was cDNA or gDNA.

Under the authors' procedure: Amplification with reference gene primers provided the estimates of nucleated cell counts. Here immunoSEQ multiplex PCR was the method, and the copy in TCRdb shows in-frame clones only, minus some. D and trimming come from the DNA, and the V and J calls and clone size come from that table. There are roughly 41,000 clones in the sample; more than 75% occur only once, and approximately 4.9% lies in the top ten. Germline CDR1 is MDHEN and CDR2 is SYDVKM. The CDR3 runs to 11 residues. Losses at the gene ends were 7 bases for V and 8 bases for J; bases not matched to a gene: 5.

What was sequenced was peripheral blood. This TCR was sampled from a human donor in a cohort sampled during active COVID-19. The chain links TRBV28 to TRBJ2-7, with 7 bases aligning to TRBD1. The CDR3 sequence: CASNLQGKQYF. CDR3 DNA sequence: TGTGCCAGCAACCTACAGGGGAAGCAGTACTTC.